Included here is one T cell receptor beta chain sequence, with context. The antigen is undetermined. The data originate from a study of T cell responses to AZD1222 COVID-19 vaccine. General study points: Repertoires in all cases were sampled only once the peak T cell response had passed.

Profiled with immunoSEQ multiplex PCR; TCRdb holds only in-frame clones, not every one. The table records 100,000 or so clones, 89% of them present only once. Trimming took 7 bases from V and 4 from J, leaving 16 bases between them. Germline V lookup: CDR1 LNHNV, CDR2 YYDKDF (reference sequence). CDR3 length: 14 amino acids. Specimen: peripheral blood, collected 28 days after the second AZD1222 dose. This chain connects TRBV15 to TRBJ1-1, with D tentatively TRBD1 (5 bases). The receptor's source is an adult who received the AZD1222 COVID-19 vaccine. This chain's CDR3 is CATTDFGGGTEAFF. Written as DNA, the CDR3 is TGTGCCACCACAGATTTCGGGGGGGGCACTGAAGCTTTCTTT. Full variable domain (rest looked up from reference TRBV15 and TRBJ1-1): DAMVIQNPRYQVTQFGKPVTLSCSQTLNHNVMYWYQQKSSQAPKLLFHYYDKDFNNEADTPDNFQSRRPNTSFCFLDIRSPGLGDTAMYLCATTDFGGGTEAFFGQGTRLTVV.